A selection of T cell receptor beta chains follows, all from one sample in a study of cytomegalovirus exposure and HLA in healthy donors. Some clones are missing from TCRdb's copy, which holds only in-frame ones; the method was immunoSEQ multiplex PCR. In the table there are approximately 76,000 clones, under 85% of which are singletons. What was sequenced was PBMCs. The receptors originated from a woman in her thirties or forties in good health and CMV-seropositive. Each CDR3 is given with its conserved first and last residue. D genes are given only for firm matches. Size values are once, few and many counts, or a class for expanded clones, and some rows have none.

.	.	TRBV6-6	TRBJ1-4	CASTMTVEREKLFF	TGTGCCAGCACTATGACAGTAGAGCGTGAAAAACTGTTTTTT
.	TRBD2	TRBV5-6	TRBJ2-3	CASSLVASGAYTDTQYF	TGTGCCAGCAGCTTGGTGGCTAGCGGGGCATACACAGATACGCAGTATTTT
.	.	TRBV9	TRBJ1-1	CASSVGSGWTEAFF	TGTGCCAGCAGCGTCGGCAGCGGATGGACTGAAGCTTTCTTT
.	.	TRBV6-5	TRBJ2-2	CASSYLRTGELFF	TGTGCCAGCAGTTACCTCCGCACCGGGGAGCTGTTTTTT
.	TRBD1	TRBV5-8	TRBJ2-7	CASSTGQGWYEQYF	TGTGCCAGCAGCACAGGACAGGGTTGGTACGAGCAGTACTTC
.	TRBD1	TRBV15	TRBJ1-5	CATSRDRMNQPQHF	TGTGCCACCAGCAGGGACAGGATGAATCAGCCCCAGCATTTT
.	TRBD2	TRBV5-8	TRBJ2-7	CASSSPRTSGSREQYF	TGTGCCAGCAGCTCCCCTAGGACTAGCGGGAGTAGAGAGCAGTACTTC
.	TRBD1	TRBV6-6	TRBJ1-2	CASSYTTGEPNYGYTF	TGTGCCAGCAGTTACACCACAGGGGAACCTAACTATGGCTACACCTTC
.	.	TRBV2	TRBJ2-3	CASSDIASTDTQYF	TGTGCCAGCAGTGATATAGCGAGTACAGATACGCAGTATTTT
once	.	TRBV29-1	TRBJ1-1	CSVENRLNTEAFF	TGCAGCGTTGAAAACAGGCTGAACACTGAAGCCTTCTTT
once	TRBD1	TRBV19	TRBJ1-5	CASSARDRGYNQPQHF	TGTGCCAGTAGTGCCCGGGACAGGGGTTATAATCAGCCCCAGCATTTT
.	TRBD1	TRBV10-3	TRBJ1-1	CATRQGMNTEAFF	TGTGCCACACGACAGGGGATGAACACTGAAGCTTTCTTT
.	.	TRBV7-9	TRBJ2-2	CASSSDTGELFF	TGTGCCAGCAGCTCAGACACCGGGGAGCTGTTTTTT
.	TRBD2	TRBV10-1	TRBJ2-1	CASSKRSSGSSYNEQFF	TGCGCCAGCAGTAAGAGGTCTAGCGGGAGCTCCTACAATGAGCAGTTCTTC
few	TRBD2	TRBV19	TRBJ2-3	CASSMSSGGSTDTQYF	TGTGCCAGTAGTATGTCAAGCGGGGGGAGCACAGATACGCAGTATTTT
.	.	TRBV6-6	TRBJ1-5	CASSYLDTNQPQHF	TGTGCCAGCAGTTACTTGGACACGAATCAGCCCCAGCATTTT